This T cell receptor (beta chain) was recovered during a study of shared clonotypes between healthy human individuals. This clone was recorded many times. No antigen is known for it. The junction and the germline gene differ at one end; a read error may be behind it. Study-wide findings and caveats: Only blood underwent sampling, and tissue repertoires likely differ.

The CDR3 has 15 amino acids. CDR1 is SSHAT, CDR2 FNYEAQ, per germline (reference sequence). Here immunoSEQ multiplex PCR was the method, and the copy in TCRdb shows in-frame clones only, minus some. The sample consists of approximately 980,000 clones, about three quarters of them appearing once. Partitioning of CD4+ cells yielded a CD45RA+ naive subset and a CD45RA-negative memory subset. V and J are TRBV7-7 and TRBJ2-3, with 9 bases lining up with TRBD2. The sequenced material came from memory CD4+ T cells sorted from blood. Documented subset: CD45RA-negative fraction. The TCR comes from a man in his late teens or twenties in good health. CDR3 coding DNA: TGTGCTAGCAGCGGCGGACTAGCGCGCACAGATACGCAGTATTTT. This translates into CASSGGLARTDTQYF.